These 22 T cell receptor beta chains share one sample of origin, sequenced in a study of blood T cell repertoires in COVID-19. TCRdb's copy holds only in-frame clones and misses some; the assay was immunoSEQ multiplex PCR. The table shows approximately 150,000 clones, with about 83% occurring only once. The specimen sequenced was peripheral blood. All receptors come from a woman between 50 and 59 years old with active or convalescent COVID-19.

The chain couples TRBV6-2 or TRBV6-3 to TRBJ1-5; 11 nucleotides agree with TRBD1. J gave up 4 bases and V 2 bases, and 4 bases lay outside the gene matches. Germline V lookup: CDR1 MNHEY, CDR2 SVGEGT. The CDR3 runs to 16 residues. In DNA, the CDR3 is TGTGCCAGCAGTTACGCGGGGACAGGGGGAAATCAGCCCCAGCATTTT. It translates to CASSYAGTGGNQPQHF.

This chain links TRBV29-1 with TRBJ2-6; a possible D gene is TRBD2 (5 bases). The CDR3 has 13 residues. The V and J ends lost 4 bases and 1 base respectively, with 5 bases between them. Germline values: CDR1 SQVTM, CDR2 ANQGSEA. The CDR3 here is CSVGESGANVLTF. The CDR3 DNA reads as TGCAGCGTTGGGGAGTCTGGGGCCAACGTCCTGACTTTC. Full variable domain (remainder filled in from reference TRBV29-1 and TRBJ2-6): SAVISQKPSRDICQRGTSLTIQCQVDSQVTMMFWYRQQPGQSLTLIATANQGSEATYESGFVIDKFPISRPNLTFSTLTVSNMSPEDSSIYLCSVGESGANVLTFGAGSRLTVL.

The V and J genes are TRBV7-6 and TRBJ2-1; the D is unclear. There are 15 residues in the CDR3. Trimming removed 1 base at V and 5 bases at J, with 12 bases between. Looked up from germline, CDR1 is SGHVS and CDR2 is FNYEAQ. CDR3 DNA sequence: TGTGCCAGCAGCTTAGTTCTGAGCCTCCACAATGAGCAGTTCTTC. Protein product: CASSLVLSLHNEQFF.

The J gene is TRBJ2-7, the V gene TRBV5-1; TRBD1 aligns across 7 bases. Trimming cost V 4 bases and J 5 bases; bases outside gene matches: 12. From germline, CDR1 is SGHRS and CDR2 YFSETQ. The CDR3 totals 15 residues. CDR3 loop: CASSPPGTGAHEQYF. The DNA for the CDR3 is TGCGCCAGCAGCCCGCCCGGAACAGGGGCCCACGAGCAGTACTTC.

On this clone: At one end, the junction sequence differs from germline, possibly due to a read error. The V call is TRBV6-5, the J call TRBJ1-2; 7 bases are a match to TRBD1. The CDR3 spans 15 residues. Germline V gene sequence: CDR1 MNHEY, CDR2 SVGAGI. The CDR3 coding sequence is TGTGCCAGCACCCAGGCGGGACAGTTTAACGATGGCTACACCTTC. Its translation: CASTQAGQFNDGYTF.

The chain joins TRBV2 to TRBJ1-2; weak D call: TRBD1 (5 bases). Trimming left V 2 bases short and J 11 bases short, with 12 bases between. The germline CDR1 and CDR2 sequences are SNHLY and FYNNEI. CDR3 length: 12 residues. CDR3: CASSEPGGMYTF. For the CDR3, the DNA is TGTGCCAGCAGTGAACCTGGGGGGATGTACACCTTC.

The chain couples TRBV19 to TRBJ1-6, with a weak D call TRBD1 (5 bases). V was shortened by 5 bases and J by 14 bases, with 19 bases between the two germline ends. This CDR3 region has 14 residues. Germline V CDR1 and CDR2: LNHDA, SQIVND (reference sequence). The CDR3 nucleotides read TGTGCCAGTAGTTCCCCGGGGCGGGGTCTGGCCCTCCACTTT. This sequence encodes CASSSPGRGLALHF.

V usage is TRBV9 and J usage is TRBJ1-1, with D possibly matching TRBD1 (5 bases). The CDR3 runs to 13 residues. Germline lookup yields CDR1 SGDLS and CDR2 YYNGEE. Between the trimmed V and J ends, which lost 1 base and 10 bases, there was a span of 14 bases. CDR3 nucleotides: TGTGCCAGCAGCGTATCAGGGTCAACGGTAGCTTTCTTT. Translating gives CASSVSGSTVAFF.

The chain couples TRBV19 to TRBJ1-1, with D unresolved. The ends were cut back, 1 base at V and 3 bases at J, with 6 bases in the middle. Germline values: CDR1 LNHDA, CDR2 SQIVND (reference sequence). The CDR3 covers 13 residues. Written as DNA, the CDR3 is TGTGCCAGTAGTATAGTCGGGGACACTGAAGCTTTCTTT. This codes for CASSIVGDTEAFF.

This clone appeared a single time. This rearrangement joins TRBV4-1 to TRBJ2-7, with D possibly being TRBD1 (6 bases). V was trimmed by 0 bases and J by 6 bases, leaving 21 bases between them. This CDR3 contains 17 residues. Germline V gene data show CDR1 as MGHRA and CDR2 as YSYEKL. The CDR3: CASSQEGRGGRGAEQYF. For the CDR3, the DNA is TGCGCCAGCAGCCAAGAGGGGCGAGGGGGAAGAGGAGCCGAGCAGTACTTC.

This clone has just a few counts. This rearrangement joins TRBV15 to TRBJ2-7; 8 nucleotides line up with TRBD2. Germline values: CDR1 LNHNV, CDR2 YYDKDF (reference sequence). This CDR3 has 15 residues. The V gene end was trimmed by 0 bases and the J gene end by 2 bases; junction bases not matched to a gene: 3. The DNA for the CDR3 is TGTGCCACCAGCAGAGATGATAGCGGGACCTACGAGCAGTACTTC. Its protein is CATSRDDSGTYEQYF.

The CDR3 coding sequence is TGTGCCAGCAGCTTAAGGGACAGGAGTACAGATACGCAGTATTTT. Protein: CASSLRDRSTDTQYF. This rearrangement joins TRBV7-3 to TRBJ2-3, with 8 bases identical to TRBD1. Germline V gene data show CDR1 as SGHTA and CDR2 as FQGTGA. V trimming: 1 base; J trimming: 3 bases; junction bases outside the gene matches: 3. The CDR3 covers 15 residues.

The gene calls are TRBV5-5 and TRBJ2-1, with D possibly matching TRBD2 (5 bases). V dropped 0 bases and J dropped 1 base, with 11 bases sitting between them. The CDR3 is 16 amino acids. The germline V gene encodes CDR1 SGHKS and CDR2 YYEKEE (reference sequence). CDR3 region: CASSLEFAGSYNEQFF. Here the CDR3 DNA reads TGTGCCAGCAGCTTGGAATTTGCGGGTTCCTACAATGAGCAGTTCTTC.

The rearrangement joins TRBV4-3 to TRBJ2-3, with a tentative D call TRBD1 (6 bases). Deletions cut 4 bases from V and 4 bases from J, with 15 bases between. Germline values: CDR1 LGHNA, CDR2 YSLEER. This CDR3 region has 15 residues. CDR3 in amino acids: CASSLRRDKPDTQYF. The CDR3 DNA reads TGCGCCAGCAGCCTCCGCCGGGACAAGCCAGATACGCAGTATTTT.

CDR3 coding DNA: TGTGCCATCAGTGACCCTAAGACTAGTCCGCCTACGCAGTATTTT. Residues: CAISDPKTSPPTQYF. This chain connects TRBV10-3 to TRBJ2-3, with D maybe TRBD2 (6 bases). CDR1 is ENHRY and CDR2 is SYGVKD in the germline V gene. Trimming took off 3 bases at V and 8 bases at J, with 18 bases between the two ends. The CDR3 has 15 residues.

This chain links TRBV6-6 with TRBJ1-1; a possible D gene is TRBD1 (6 bases). V shed 8 bases and J shed 4 bases, with 14 bases lying between them. CDR1 is MNHNY and CDR2 is SVGAGI in the germline V gene (reference sequence). This CDR3 spans 13 amino acids. The CDR3 here is CASGRGAPTEAFF. In DNA, the CDR3 is TGTGCCAGCGGGCGGGGGGCGCCCACTGAAGCTTTCTTT.

This chain joins TRBV3-1 (or the pseudogene TRBV3-2) and TRBJ1-1; tentatively, D is TRBD1 (6 bases). Trimming removed 6 bases at V and 6 bases at J, with 17 bases between. CDR1 is LGHDT and CDR2 is YNNKEL in the germline V gene (reference sequence). CDR3 length: 14 residues. The CDR3, as DNA: TGTGCCAGCAGAAAAACAGGGTATGGGCCTGAAGCTTTCTTT. It codes for CASRKTGYGPEAFF.

V usage is TRBV11-3 and J usage is TRBJ2-2; unclear D gene. The CDR3 consists of 13 residues. Germline V gives CDR1 SGHNT, CDR2 YENEEA. Trimming cost V 1 base and J 6 bases, with 6 bases left between them. In DNA, the CDR3 is TGTGCCAGCAGCTTAGCCTCCCCCGGGGAGCTGTTTTTT. Its translation: CASSLASPGELFF.

This rearrangement joins TRBV6-2 or TRBV6-3 to TRBJ1-6; 7 bases agree with TRBD1. The germline CDR1 and CDR2 sequences are MNHEY and SVGEGT. CDR3 length: 16 amino acids. V was clipped by 6 bases and J by 6 bases; unmatched bases: 11. The CDR3 here is CASSRQQGLGNSPLHF. CDR3 nucleotide sequence: TGTGCCAGCAGCAGACAACAGGGGCTGGGTAATTCACCCCTCCACTTT.

The chain recombines TRBV11-2 with TRBJ2-7; 7 nucleotides align to TRBD1. This CDR3 has 13 amino acids. Germline trimming cut 6 bases from V and 5 bases from J; bases unmatched to any gene: 7. Germline loops: CDR1 SGHAT, CDR2 FQNNGV. The CDR3 protein is CASRPTGDNEQYF. The CDR3, as DNA: TGTGCCAGCAGACCTACAGGGGATAACGAGCAGTACTTC.

The chain combines TRBV27 with TRBJ1-6; a possible D gene is TRBD1 (6 bases). Trimming shortened V by 6 bases and J by 5 bases, and 8 bases separated the two germline ends. The V gene's germline CDR1 is MNHEY and CDR2 SMNVEV (reference sequence). The CDR3 runs to 13 residues. CDR3 sequence (DNA): TGTGCCAGCAGACAGGGAAATAATTCACCCCTCCACTTT. Translated: CASRQGNNSPLHF.

This chain connects TRBV6-5 to TRBJ2-4, with D unresolved. The V and J ends lost 2 bases and 6 bases respectively, with 14 bases between them. CDR1 is MNHEY and CDR2 is SVGAGI in the germline V gene. CDR3 length equals 15 residues. The CDR3 DNA sequence: TGTGCCAGCAGTTACGCCGCTGACCGAGGAAACATTCAGTACTTC. Translated: CASSYAADRGNIQYF.